This TCR beta chain is drawn from a study of shared clonotypes between healthy human individuals. Study-level background: There were three CD4 naive, three CD4 memory, two CD8 naive and one CD8 memory plates per donor.

The input for sorted-subset replicate PCRs was about 0.2 ug DNA, 30,000 or so T cell genomes. TCRdb keeps only in-frame clones here, not all; method: immunoSEQ multiplex PCR. Among approximately 1.5 million clones listed, approximately 98% were seen once. A split of CD4+ cells into CD45RA+ naive and CD45RA-negative memory subsets was performed. Of note for this clone: Its antigen is not identified.

With 5 bases removed from V and 9 bases from J, the gap between germline ends came to 11 bases. The CDR3 totals 11 residues. CDR1 SEHNR and CDR2 FQNEAQ come from the germline V gene (reference sequence). Notes on the study in general: Investigators expected sequencing depth to affect clonotype sharing among donors.

This receptor was identified in a man between 25 and 39 years old in good health. V and J are TRBV7-9 and TRBJ2-7; D is perhaps TRBD2 (7 bases). The sample comprised naive CD4+ T cells sorted from blood. Subset described: CD45RA+ positively selected. CDR3 DNA: TGTGCCAGCAGCGAAGGGGGGGTGCAGTACTTC. Translated, it gives CASSEGGVQYF.